Sequencing of this T cell receptor beta chain was carried out in a study of identical twins' blood T cells. TCRdb re-derived calls from the 5' RACE reads in MiXCR, one entry per CDR3 protein. Among hundreds of thousands of distinct CDR3 sequences listed, roughly 28% were seen once. V was pared by 1 base and J by 8 bases, with 11 bases between. CDR3 length: 13 amino acids. Germline CDR1 reads SGHTA; CDR2 reads FQGNSA. The sample was PBMCs. The source of this sequence is a woman aged 18-55 years in good health. This rearrangement joins TRBV7-2 to TRBJ1-2; D gene uncertain. The CDR3 is CASSLGPPSGYTF. The CDR3 nucleotides read TGTGCCAGCAGCTTAGGCCCCCCGTCCGGCTACACCTTC.